Shown below are 3 T cell receptor beta chains from a single sample sequenced in a study of cytomegalovirus exposure and HLA in healthy donors. Vbeta (60) and Jbeta (13) primers were used in the PCR. The data were produced by immunoSEQ multiplex PCR, yet TCRdb's version contains in-frame clones alone and is incomplete. The sample lists about 130,000 clones; about four fifths were seen once. The material sequenced was PBMCs. The receptor set was obtained from a man in his late teens or twenties in good health and CMV-seronegative.

J is TRBJ1-6 and V is TRBV5-1; D gene uncertain. The germline gives CDR1 SGHRS, CDR2 YFSETQ. Deletions cut 5 bases from V and 7 bases from J, with 10 bases between. The CDR3 runs 13 residues. CDR3 protein: CASRTELNSPLHF. CDR3 DNA sequence: TGCGCCAGCAGAACAGAGCTAAATTCACCCCTCCACTTT.

CDR3 protein: CARSDTGDTQYF. The CDR3 DNA is TGTGCTCGCAGCGATACCGGGGATACGCAGTATTTT. The chain carries TRBV7-7 and TRBJ2-3; D uncertain. Germline loops: CDR1 SSHAT, CDR2 FNYEAQ (reference sequence). The CDR3 sequence is 12 residues long.

This clone occurred once. V and J are TRBV5-1 and TRBJ2-1; D remains unclear. V gave up 3 bases and J gave up 5 bases, with 3 bases separating them. CDR1 and CDR2 from the germline V gene are SGHRS and YFSETQ. The CDR3 has 11 amino acids. The CDR3 DNA is TGCGCCAGCAGCTCGGACAATGAGCAGTTCTTC. Translated: CASSSDNEQFF. The full variable domain, rest sourced from reference TRBV5-1 and TRBJ2-1, is KAGVTQTPRYLIKTRGQQVTLSCSPISGHRSVSWYQQTPGQGLQFLFEYFSETQRNKGNFPGRFSGRQFSNSRSEMNVSTLELGDSALYLCASSSDNEQFFGPGTRLTVL.